One sample yielded the 30 T cell receptor beta chains listed below, sequenced in a study of cytomegalovirus exposure and HLA in healthy donors. The PCR was carried out with 60 Vbeta primers and 13 Jbeta primers. Assay used: immunoSEQ multiplex PCR; TCRdb lists only in-frame clones, some missing. The data show approximately 93,000 clones, 79% seen once. Sequencing used PBMCs. The receptors originated from a woman aged 40 to 55 in good health and CMV-seronegative.

The table lists this clone with a count of one. The CDR3 DNA follows: TGTGCCAGCAGGCTCACAGGGGGCGCGGGTGAAGCTTTCTTT. Translated: CASRLTGGAGEAFF. The chain joins TRBV28 to TRBJ1-1; TRBD1 matches at 9 bases. The J segment lost 7 bases and the V segment lost 6 bases, leaving 9 bases of the junction unmatched. Germline lookup yields CDR1 MDHEN and CDR2 SYDVKM. The CDR3 length is 14 residues.

This rearrangement joins TRBV7-2 to TRBJ2-5; tentative D call: TRBD2 (7 bases). Trimming cost V 1 base and J 5 bases, with 14 bases left between them. Germline CDR1 SGHTA, CDR2 FQGNSA. The CDR3 consists of 15 residues. CDR3 sequence (DNA): TGTGCCAGCAGCTTAGTGGGGGGGCCGGGGGAGACCCAGTACTTC. Protein sequence: CASSLVGGPGETQYF.

V usage is TRBV11-2 and J usage is TRBJ2-3; TRBD1 might be the D (6 bases). The V and J ends lost 3 bases and 2 bases respectively, with 12 bases between them. The germline gives CDR1 SGHAT, CDR2 FQNNGV. The CDR3 loop spans 15 amino acids. In DNA form, the CDR3 reads TGTGCCAGCAGCTTGCGCAGGGGATACACAGATACGCAGTATTTT. As protein: CASSLRRGYTDTQYF.

The CDR3 is CASRADSGGLTEAFF. The CDR3 DNA reads TGTGCCAGCAGGGCTGACTCAGGGGGCCTGACTGAAGCTTTCTTT. The V gene is TRBV25-1, the J gene TRBJ1-1; 8 bases fit TRBD1. Germline V gene sequence: CDR1 MGHDK, CDR2 SYGVNS. The CDR3 runs to 15 residues. The V and J ends lost 6 bases and 5 bases, in that order; junction bases with no gene match: 11.

This clone has a handful of counts. The J gene is TRBJ2-2, the V gene TRBV7-9, with 10 bases identical to TRBD1. Germline assignment: CDR1 SEHNR and CDR2 FQNEAQ (reference sequence). The junction had 1 base not matched to a gene; V was cut back by 4 bases and J by 5 bases. This CDR3 has 14 amino acids. The CDR3 loop is CASSWTGGTGELFF. Written as DNA, the CDR3 is TGTGCCAGCAGCTGGACAGGGGGAACCGGGGAGCTGTTTTTT.

The rearrangement uses TRBV6-5 and TRBJ2-7, with 9 positions matching TRBD2. The CDR3 extends over 15 amino acids. Unmatched junction bases numbered 4, after V lost 2 bases and J lost 2 bases. Per the germline V gene, CDR1 is MNHEY and CDR2 is SVGAGI. This CDR3 reads CASSYGSGGTYEQYF. The CDR3 region has the DNA TGTGCCAGCAGTTACGGTAGCGGGGGTACCTACGAGCAGTACTTC.

The chain uses TRBV5-4 and TRBJ1-4, with D perhaps TRBD1 (5 bases). The germline CDR1 and CDR2 sequences are SGHNT and YYREEE (reference sequence). The ends were cut back, 1 base at V and 4 bases at J, with 17 bases in the middle. CDR3 length: 17 amino acids. CDR3 region: CASSLRPRADLNEKLFF. CDR3 nucleotide sequence: TGTGCCAGCAGCTTGAGACCCAGGGCAGACCTTAATGAAAAACTGTTTTTT.

The chain recombines TRBV7-9 with TRBJ1-5, with D unclear. The CDR3 runs to 13 residues. From germline, CDR1 is SEHNR and CDR2 FQNEAQ (reference sequence). Trimming left V 9 bases short and J 0 bases short, with 9 bases between. The CDR3, as DNA: TGTGCCAGTCAAGCGGGTAGCAATCAGCCCCAGCATTTT. It is translated as CASQAGSNQPQHF. Filled out from reference TRBV7-9 and TRBJ1-5, the complete variable domain reads DTGVSQNPRHKITKRGQNVTFRCDPISEHNRLYWYRQTLGQGPEFLTYFQNEAQLEKSRLLSDRFSAERPKGSFSTLEIQRTEQGDSAMYLCASQAGSNQPQHFGDGTRLSIL.

As to this clone: The junction departs from the called germline gene at one end, perhaps through a read error. Within the sample, other DNA sequences also encode this same CDR3. This sequence joins TRBV11-2 and TRBJ1-1; D is unclear. CDR3 length: 13 amino acids. Germline lookup yields CDR1 SGHAT and CDR2 FQNNGV. CDR3 in amino acids: CASSSQKNTEAFF. In DNA form, the CDR3 reads TGTGCCAGCAGCTCACAGAAAAACACTGAGGCTTTCTTT.

This clone is medium-sized by share. The V call is TRBV5-6, the J call TRBJ2-1; no clear D. Germline-derived CDR1 and CDR2 are SGHDT and YYEEEE. The CDR3 spans 13 residues. Trimming left V 1 base short and J 6 bases short, with 8 bases between. In nucleotides, the CDR3 is TGTGCCAGCAGCTTGTGGTCGCGCAATGAGCAGTTCTTC. This translates into CASSLWSRNEQFF.

As concerns this clone: Its ends do not fully match the called genes, so a read error is possible. V usage is TRBV25-1 and J usage is TRBJ1-5, with D maybe TRBD1 (5 bases). Germline loops: CDR1 MGHDK, CDR2 SYGVNS. The length of the CDR3 is 14 residues. The CDR3 DNA reads as TGTGCCAGCAGTGAATCCGGGGGGTCCCAGCCCCAGAATTTT. Encoded protein: CASSESGGSQPQNF.

The rearrangement links TRBV2 to TRBJ1-2; D not certain. V lost 6 bases to trimming and J lost 8 bases, with 13 bases between them. This CDR3 is built from 12 residues. The germline V gene encodes CDR1 SNHLY and CDR2 FYNNEI. CDR3 bases: TGTGCCAGCAGGGGAGAGTTCGGCGGCTACACCTTC. The encoded protein is CASRGEFGGYTF.

This chain links TRBV30 with TRBJ2-3; 7 nucleotides align to TRBD2. The germline gives CDR1 GTSNPN, CDR2 SVGIG (reference sequence). V lost 0 bases and J lost 6; bases outside the gene matches: 9. The CDR3 loop spans 15 amino acids. CDR3 residues: CAWSVRSGGRDTQYF. CDR3 bases: TGTGCCTGGAGTGTACGTTCCGGGGGGAGGGATACGCAGTATTTT.

This clone appeared a few times. A junction end diverges from the germline sequence, so it may reflect a read error. V is TRBV7-2 and J is TRBJ1-3; 7 nucleotides match TRBD1. Germline loops: CDR1 SGHTA, CDR2 FQGNSA. CDR3 length equals 16 residues. The CDR3 loop reads CASSVAPGGSGNTIYF. The DNA of the CDR3 is TGTGCCAGCAGCGTAGCACCAGGGGGCTCTGGAAACACCATATATTTT.

CDR3 sequence: CASSQDLQGGTEAFF. Written as DNA, the CDR3 is TGTGCCAGCAGCCAAGATCTACAGGGGGGAACTGAAGCTTTCTTT. The chain links TRBV4-2 to TRBJ1-1; 8 bases agree with TRBD1. CDR3 length: 15 residues. J lost 5 bases, V lost 0 bases, and 5 bases had no gene match. Germline V gene sequence: CDR1 LGHNA, CDR2 YNFKEQ.

This rearrangement joins TRBV30 to TRBJ1-5, with 9 positions matching TRBD1. J gave up 7 bases and V 3 bases, and 7 bases lay outside the gene matches. This CDR3 has 14 residues. The V gene's germline CDR1 is GTSNPN and CDR2 SVGIG (reference sequence). The CDR3 here is CAWSFGQGRQPQHF. CDR3 nucleotide sequence: TGTGCCTGGAGCTTCGGACAGGGGAGACAGCCCCAGCATTTT.

By sample fraction, this clone is medium-sized. The chain links TRBV6-1 to TRBJ2-3; 11 positions match TRBD2. The germline V gene encodes CDR1 MNHNS and CDR2 SASEGT. The CDR3 contains 13 residues. After removal of 7 bases from V and 6 bases from J, the junction contained 3 bases not matched to a gene. CDR3: CASTSGGRDTQYF. Written as DNA, the CDR3 is TGTGCCAGCACTAGCGGGGGGAGGGATACGCAGTATTTT.

The chain joins TRBV7-9 to TRBJ1-6; D call uncertain. Trimming shortened V by 5 bases and J by 9 bases, and 14 bases separated the two germline ends. Germline loops: CDR1 SEHNR, CDR2 FQNEAQ (reference sequence). The CDR3 totals 14 residues. CDR3 loop: CASSEGGGSSPLHF. In DNA form, the CDR3 reads TGTGCCAGCAGCGAAGGAGGCGGGAGTTCACCCCTCCACTTT. The full variable domain, rest sourced from reference TRBV7-9 and TRBJ1-6, is DTGVSQNPRHKITKRGQNVTFRCDPISEHNRLYWYRQTLGQGPEFLTYFQNEAQLEKSRLLSDRFSAERPKGSFSTLEIQRTEQGDSAMYLCASSEGGGSSPLHFGNGTRLTVT.

This clone came up a few times. The V gene is TRBV29-1, the J gene TRBJ1-1; perhaps TRBD1 as D (6 bases). The V end lost 3 bases, the J end lost 4 bases, and 12 bases lay between the germline ends. There are 13 residues in the CDR3. Germline V lookup: CDR1 SQVTM, CDR2 ANQGSEA. The CDR3, as DNA: TGCAGCGTTGATTCGACAGGTACCACTGAAGCTTTCTTT. Translated: CSVDSTGTTEAFF. Full variable domain (remainder filled in from reference TRBV29-1 and TRBJ1-1): SAVISQKPSRDICQRGTSLTIQCQVDSQVTMMFWYRQQPGQSLTLIATANQGSEATYESGFVIDKFPISRPNLTFSTLTVSNMSPEDSSIYLCSVDSTGTTEAFFGQGTRLTVV.

This chain links TRBV4-3 with TRBJ2-2; the D gene is possibly TRBD2 (5 bases). The CDR3 totals 17 residues. The germline V and J ends were trimmed by 0 bases and 4 bases, with 15 bases remaining between them. Germline V gene sequence: CDR1 LGHNA, CDR2 YSLEER. CDR3 bases: TGCGCCAGCAGCCAAGATCGCGGGTTGGGGTCCACCGGGGAGCTGTTTTTT. This gives the protein CASSQDRGLGSTGELFF.

This clone was seen a single time. The chain joins TRBV12-1 to TRBJ1-5; the D call in the table, TRBD1, was not verified against the DNA. TRBV12-1 is noted as a pseudogene. This CDR3 is 16 amino acids long. CDR3 nucleotides: TGTGCCAGCAGCTTTGCCCGACAGCATAGCAATCAGCCCCAGCATTTT. Translating gives CASSFARQHSNQPQHF.

The J gene is TRBJ1-5, the V gene TRBV7-8; 9 bases are a match to TRBD1. V dropped 4 bases and J dropped 3; count of bases not matched to a gene: 7. CDR3 length: 16 residues. In germline, CDR1 is SGHVS, CDR2 FQNEAQ. CDR3 sequence reads: CASSSLQGANNQPQHF. Here the CDR3 DNA reads TGTGCCAGCAGCTCACTACAGGGGGCCAACAATCAGCCCCAGCATTTT.

This clone was found once. The V and J genes are TRBV2 and TRBJ1-2, with TRBD1 matching 7 bases. This CDR3 spans 14 amino acids. V gave up 5 bases and J gave up 6 bases; unmatched junction bases: 9. Germline-derived CDR1 and CDR2 are SNHLY and FYNNEI. This chain's CDR3 is CASSLTSGGDGYTF. In DNA form, the CDR3 reads TGTGCCAGCAGTCTAACCTCAGGGGGAGATGGCTACACCTTC.

The genes are TRBV6-5 and TRBJ1-1; no clear D gene. Germline V gene lookup returns CDR1 MNHEY and CDR2 SVGAGI. The CDR3 length is 12 residues. Between the trimmed V and J ends, which lost 4 bases and 8 bases, there was a span of 11 bases. The CDR3 DNA reads as TGTGCCAGCAGTTCCTCAAGTCGGGAAGCTTTCTTT. Translated: CASSSSSREAFF.

The genes are TRBV9 and TRBJ2-3; possibly TRBD2 for D (7 bases). The CDR3 is made up of 15 amino acids. Trimming took off 0 bases at V and 2 bases at J, with 10 bases between the two ends. Germline V gene data show CDR1 as SGDLS and CDR2 as YYNGEE. The CDR3 nucleotides read TGTGCCAGCAGCGTAGAGGGGGGGGTCACAGATACGCAGTATTTT. It yields the protein CASSVEGGVTDTQYF.

Comments on this clone: At one boundary the junction diverges from the germline segment, which might be a read error. V is TRBV6-5 and J is TRBJ1-2, with D tentatively TRBD1 (5 bases). Germline CDR1 is MNHEY and CDR2 is SVGAGI. The CDR3 is made up of 15 amino acids. Here the CDR3 reads CASSWGLNTASGYAF. Written as DNA, the CDR3 is TGTGCCAGCAGTTGGGGCCTCAACACGGCCTCTGGCTACGCCTTC.

This clone was seen a single time. J is TRBJ2-7 and V is TRBV18; D is ambiguous. Germline V lookup: CDR1 KGHSH, CDR2 LQKENI. Trimming left V 0 bases short and J 4 bases short, with 13 bases between. The CDR3 has 15 amino acids. Written as DNA, the CDR3 is TGTGCCAGCTCACCACCGGCTGGCAGAAAGTACGAGCAGTACTTC. Protein: CASSPPAGRKYEQYF.

This chain uses TRBV28 with TRBJ1-2; TRBD1 is a possible D gene (6 bases). Germline CDR1 reads MDHEN; CDR2 reads SYDVKM. V lost 7 bases and J lost 3, with 15 bases in between. The CDR3 totals 14 residues. This CDR3 reads CASTENSGDYGYTF. Written as DNA, the CDR3 is TGTGCCAGCACCGAAAACTCAGGGGACTATGGCTACACCTTC.

The J gene is TRBJ1-2, the V gene TRBV30; 7 nucleotides match TRBD1. The CDR3 consists of 15 residues. With 4 bases clipped from V and 8 bases from J, the junction kept 16 bases outside the gene matches. Germline loops: CDR1 GTSNPN, CDR2 SVGIG (reference sequence). Here the CDR3 reads CAWNTGDSRLWGYTF. CDR3 in DNA: TGTGCCTGGAACACAGGGGACAGTCGTCTATGGGGCTACACCTTC.

This clone was seen more than once but under ten times. The rearrangement uses TRBV14 and TRBJ1-1; tentative D call: TRBD1 (6 bases). CDR1 is SGHDN, CDR2 FVKESK, per germline. Trimming shortened V by 1 base and J by 12 bases, and 21 bases separated the two germline ends. CDR3 length equals 15 residues. The CDR3 protein is CASSQVRLGQPESFF. The DNA of the CDR3 is TGTGCCAGCAGCCAAGTGAGACTCGGACAGCCCGAATCTTTCTTT. Drawing the rest from reference TRBV14 and TRBJ1-1, the complete variable domain is EAGVTQFPSHSVIEKGQTVTLRCDPISGHDNLYWYRRVMGKEIKFLLHFVKESKQDESGMPNNRFLAERTGGTYSTLKVQPAELEDSGVYFCASSQVRLGQPESFFGQGTRLTVV.